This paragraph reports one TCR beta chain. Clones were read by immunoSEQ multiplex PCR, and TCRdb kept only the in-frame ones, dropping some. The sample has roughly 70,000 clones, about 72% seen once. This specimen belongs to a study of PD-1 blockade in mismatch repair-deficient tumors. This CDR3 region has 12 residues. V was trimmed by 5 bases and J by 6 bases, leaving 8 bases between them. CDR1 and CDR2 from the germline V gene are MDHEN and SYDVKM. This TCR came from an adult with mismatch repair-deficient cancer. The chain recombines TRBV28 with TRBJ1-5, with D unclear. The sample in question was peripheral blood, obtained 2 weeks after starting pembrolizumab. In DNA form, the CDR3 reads TGTGCCAGCAGTACCCCACTTCAGCCCCAGCATTTT. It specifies CASSTPLQPQHF.